Listed here are 21 T cell receptor beta chains from one sample, sequenced in a study of blood T cell repertoires in COVID-19. Using immunoSEQ multiplex PCR, the repertoire was profiled, and TCRdb retains in-frame clones only, with some absent. The sample records about 63,000 clones, 80% to 90% being singletons. Input material: peripheral blood. The receptors come from a human donor in a cohort sampled during active COVID-19.

The genes are TRBV30 and TRBJ1-2; TRBD1 matches 10 bases. The V segment lost 2 bases and the J segment 2 bases; nucleotides outside the gene matches: 5. The CDR3 totals 15 residues. Germline V gives CDR1 GTSNPN, CDR2 SVGIG (reference sequence). DNA for the CDR3: TGTGCCTGGAGTATGGACAGGGGGAACAACTATGGCTACACCTTC. Protein sequence: CAWSMDRGNNYGYTF.

The chain uses TRBV28 and TRBJ1-6, with TRBD1 as a possible D gene (6 bases). The CDR3 sequence is 15 residues long. The V gene lost 3 bases and the J gene lost 7 bases, with 13 bases spanning the gap. The germline gives CDR1 MDHEN, CDR2 SYDVKM. The CDR3 DNA reads as TGTGCCAGCAGTTTTTTCGGGGGGCTGAATTCACCCCTCCACTTT. Residues: CASSFFGGLNSPLHF.

This chain connects TRBV7-9 to TRBJ2-1; D might be TRBD2 (5 bases). The germline gives CDR1 SEHNR, CDR2 FQNEAQ (reference sequence). This CDR3 is 16 amino acids long. V lost 2 bases to trimming and J lost 0 bases, with 11 bases between them. In nucleotides, the CDR3 is TGTGCCAGCAGCTTAATCGGCGGAGGCTCCTACAATGAGCAGTTCTTC. Translating gives CASSLIGGGSYNEQFF.

CDR3 sequence: CASSYLPPGNTIYF. The CDR3 DNA reads TGTGCCAGCAGTTACCTACCCCCTGGAAACACCATATATTTT. The rearrangement uses TRBV6-6 and TRBJ1-3, with no clear D. V lost 2 bases and J lost 2, with 7 bases in between. The CDR3 length is 14 residues. Germline-derived CDR1 and CDR2 are MNHNY and SVGAGI (reference sequence).

This chain uses TRBV30 with TRBJ1-1, with 7 bases lining up with TRBD1. J lost 4 bases, V lost 8 bases, and 10 bases had no gene match. The germline V gene encodes CDR1 GTSNPN and CDR2 SVGIG (reference sequence). This CDR3 is built from 13 residues. CDR3 in DNA: TGTGCCCAATCGACAGGGCGCGGCACTGAAGCTTTCTTT. It is translated as CAQSTGRGTEAFF.

The rearrangement joins TRBV5-1 to TRBJ2-7, with 9 nucleotides matching TRBD1. Trimming removed 4 bases from V and 3 bases from J; junction bases left unmatched: 8. CDR3 length: 15 amino acids. In germline, CDR1 is SGHRS, CDR2 YFSETQ. CDR3: CASSQRTGEYYEQYF. The CDR3 nucleotides are TGCGCCAGCAGCCAGCGGACAGGGGAGTACTACGAGCAGTACTTC.

V is TRBV5-4 and J is TRBJ2-5; 9 bases agree with TRBD2. Looked up from germline, CDR1 is SGHNT and CDR2 is YYREEE (reference sequence). V shed 4 bases, J shed 2 bases, and the junction held 9 bases outside the gene matches. The CDR3 loop spans 16 amino acids. The DNA for the CDR3 is TGTGCCAGCAGCCCTAGGGCGGGAGGGATACAAGAGACCCAGTACTTC. It specifies CASSPRAGGIQETQYF.

The chain's CDR3 is CASSSTGGWIPGELFF. The CDR3 DNA follows: TGTGCCAGCAGTTCAACAGGGGGCTGGATTCCCGGGGAGCTGTTTTTT. This chain links TRBV28 with TRBJ2-2; TRBD1 matches at 9 bases. Unmatched junction bases numbered 9, after V lost 4 bases and J lost 6 bases. The CDR3 is 16 residues long. Germline CDR1 is MDHEN and CDR2 is SYDVKM.

Only a few counts were recorded for this clone. The chain joins TRBV7-8 to TRBJ2-7, with TRBD2 matching over 12 bases. Germline V gene sequence: CDR1 SGHVS, CDR2 FQNEAQ. Trimming removed 6 bases from V and 5 bases from J; junction bases left unmatched: 11. This CDR3 is built from 16 residues. In nucleotides, the CDR3 is TGTGCCAGCAGTCATCCCCTGGGACTAGCGGGCAACGAGCAGTACTTC. It encodes CASSHPLGLAGNEQYF.

The chain is built from TRBV4-1 and TRBJ1-2; D perhaps matches TRBD1 (5 bases). V was pared by 3 bases and J by 0 bases, with 17 bases between. CDR1 and CDR2 from the germline V gene are MGHRA and YSYEKL. There are 17 residues in the CDR3. CDR3 sequence reads: CASSHSGGTVPNYGYTF. In DNA form, the CDR3 reads TGCGCCAGCAGCCACTCGGGGGGGACGGTTCCTAACTATGGCTACACCTTC.

The chain links TRBV4-3 to TRBJ2-2, with 8 bases matching TRBD1. V dropped 3 bases and J dropped 5; count of bases not matched to a gene: 5. CDR3 length: 15 residues. Germline CDR1 and CDR2: LGHNA and YSLEER. The CDR3, as DNA: TGCGCCAGCAGCCAGGACAGGGTGGGGACCGGGGAGCTGTTTTTT. This encodes CASSQDRVGTGELFF.

The sample holds a few counts of this clone. The chain uses TRBV3-1 (or the pseudogene TRBV3-2) and TRBJ1-1; the D gene is possibly TRBD1 (6 bases). CDR1 and CDR2 from the germline V gene are LGHDT and YNNKEL (reference sequence). The CDR3 sequence is 15 residues long. V lost 6 bases and J 2 bases, leaving 16 bases between the germline ends. The CDR3 sequence: CASRPFGTNNTEAFF. The CDR3 DNA is TGTGCCAGCAGACCTTTCGGGACAAATAACACTGAAGCTTTCTTT.

The CDR3 region is CASSLEARGVGQYF. The CDR3 DNA is TGCGCCAGCAGCTTGGAAGCCAGGGGGGTGGGGCAGTACTTC. V and J are TRBV5-1 and TRBJ2-7; D is possibly TRBD1 (7 bases). The CDR3 sequence is 14 residues long. The germline V gene encodes CDR1 SGHRS and CDR2 YFSETQ. Between the trimmed V and J ends, which lost 0 bases and 9 bases, there was a span of 16 bases.

The rearrangement uses TRBV19 and TRBJ2-5; the match to TRBD1 covers 12 bases. J gave up 4 bases and V 6 bases, and 9 bases lay outside the gene matches. The CDR3 runs to 16 residues. Germline V gene sequence: CDR1 LNHDA, CDR2 SQIVND (reference sequence). DNA for the CDR3: TGTGCCAGTAGCCGACCGGGACAGGGGGCCTTAGAGACCCAGTACTTC. Protein sequence: CASSRPGQGALETQYF.

Only one count was recorded for this clone. The J gene is TRBJ2-7, the V gene TRBV7-9; a weak D match, TRBD2 (6 bases). The CDR3 consists of 13 residues. Germline V gene lookup returns CDR1 SEHNR and CDR2 FQNEAQ (reference sequence). Trimming cost V 8 bases and J 4 bases, with 15 bases left between them. CDR3 bases: TGTGCCAGCGGGGGTGGGGCGGGATACGAGCAGTACTTC. Translating it yields CASGGGAGYEQYF.

This clone was picked up one time. V and J are TRBV9 and TRBJ2-7, with a weak D call TRBD2 (6 bases). The CDR3 has 15 residues. V lost 4 bases to trimming and J lost 0 bases, with 14 bases between them. Germline V gives CDR1 SGDLS, CDR2 YYNGEE. The CDR3 loop is CASSPSGTPSYEQYF. The CDR3 nucleotides are TGTGCCAGCAGCCCTTCCGGGACTCCCTCCTACGAGCAGTACTTC.

Only a few counts were recorded for this clone. V usage is TRBV18 and J usage is TRBJ2-1, with a possible D match to TRBD2 (6 bases). The CDR3 has 16 amino acids. Trimming stripped 2 bases from V and 2 bases from J, with 13 bases between. CDR1 and CDR2 from the germline V gene are KGHSH and LQKENI. The CDR3 protein is CASSPEGGFTYNEQFF. CDR3 in DNA: TGTGCCAGCTCACCAGAGGGAGGTTTTACCTACAATGAGCAGTTCTTC. Full variable domain (outside the CDR3, taken from reference TRBV18 and TRBJ2-1): NAGVMQNPRHLVRRRGQEARLRCSPMKGHSHVYWYRQLPEEGLKFMVYLQKENIIDESGMPKERFSAEFPKEGPSILRIQQVVRGDSAAYFCASSPEGGFTYNEQFFGPGTRLTVL.

This clone has just a few counts. The V and J genes are TRBV9 and TRBJ2-7, with TRBD2 as a possible D gene (5 bases). This CDR3 region has 15 residues. The germline CDR1 and CDR2 sequences are SGDLS and YYNGEE. The V gene lost 0 bases and the J gene lost 3 bases, with 13 bases spanning the gap. The CDR3: CASSVEPAGVYEQYF. CDR3 bases: TGTGCCAGCAGCGTAGAGCCCGCCGGGGTCTACGAGCAGTACTTC. The full variable domain, its missing parts supplied by reference TRBV9 and TRBJ2-7, is DSGVTQTPKHLITATGQRVTLRCSPRSGDLSVYWYQQSLDQGLQFLIQYYNGEERAKGNILERFSAQQFPDLHSELNLSSLELGDSALYFCASSVEPAGVYEQYFGPGTRLTVT.

This sequence joins TRBV4-2 and TRBJ1-2; 8 positions agree with TRBD1. Losses at the gene ends were 4 bases for V and 4 bases for J; bases not matched to a gene: 2. Germline values: CDR1 LGHNA, CDR2 YNFKEQ. The CDR3 covers 13 residues. The CDR3 nucleotides are TGTGCCAGCAGCCCAGGGGGCCCCTATGGCTACACCTTC. This sequence encodes CASSPGGPYGYTF.

This clone came up a few times. The V gene is TRBV6-6, the J gene TRBJ1-4, with 7 nucleotides matching TRBD1. The germline gives CDR1 MNHNY, CDR2 SVGAGI (reference sequence). CDR3 length: 16 residues. J gave up 7 bases and V 6 bases, and 14 bases lay outside the gene matches. The CDR3 protein is CASRENRGVGTEKLFF. The CDR3 DNA reads as TGTGCCAGCAGAGAGAACAGGGGCGTGGGGACTGAAAAACTGTTTTTT.

The chain joins TRBV28 to TRBJ2-7, with a tentative D call TRBD1 (6 bases). Deletions cut 6 bases from V and 5 bases from J, with 20 bases between. Germline V gene sequence: CDR1 MDHEN, CDR2 SYDVKM. CDR3 length: 15 amino acids. The CDR3 loop is CASSIPPPRGNEQYF. The CDR3 DNA follows: TGTGCCAGCAGCATACCACCCCCCAGGGGAAACGAGCAGTACTTC.